Shown below are 18 T cell receptor beta chains from a single sample sequenced in a study of T cell repertoires in cytomegalovirus infection. MiXCR was run by TCRdb on the reads, yielding one entry per CDR3 protein. This sample has about 530,000 distinct CDR3 sequences; around 27% occur once, and the top ten carry 13%. The material sequenced was PBMCs. These receptor sequences come from a human donor in good health (CMV status not recorded). Some clones in this sample may be carry-over from other donors' samples.

The sample holds a few counts of this clonotype. The V gene is TRBV20-1, the J gene TRBJ2-5; TRBD1 is a possible D gene (6 bases). The CDR3 has 13 residues. Germline V CDR1 and CDR2: DFQATT, SNEGSKA (reference sequence). V was cut by 2 bases and J by 6 bases, with 13 bases left in between. The CDR3 protein is CSARTSGVQTQYF. The CDR3 DNA sequence: TGCAGTGCTAGAACCTCAGGGGTACAGACCCAGTACTTC.

This clonotype was detected only a few times. The chain couples TRBV7-2 to TRBJ2-7; 11 bases agree with TRBD2. With V trimmed by 5 bases and J by 5 bases, 11 bases remained unmatched. In germline, CDR1 is SGHTA, CDR2 FQGNSA. This CDR3 has 16 amino acids. The CDR3 DNA reads TGTGCCAGCAGCACCCAACTAGCGGGAGCTATGGACGAGCAGTACGTC. Its protein is CASSTQLAGAMDEQYV.

This chain uses TRBV7-9 with TRBJ2-1; D gene uncertain. The CDR3 runs to 14 residues. Trimming removed 5 bases from V and 4 bases from J, with 12 bases in between. Germline assignment: CDR1 SEHNR and CDR2 FQNEAQ (reference sequence). CDR3 sequence: CASSPLGVYNEQFF. The CDR3 DNA follows: TGTGCCAGCAGCCCCCTCGGAGTGTACAATGAGCAGTTCTTC.

The rearrangement joins TRBV6-2 or TRBV6-3 to TRBJ2-3; possibly TRBD2 for D (6 bases). V dropped 4 bases and J dropped 2 bases, with 13 bases sitting between them. Germline V lookup: CDR1 MNHEY, CDR2 SVGEGT. The CDR3 loop spans 15 amino acids. As DNA, the CDR3 is TGTGCCAGCAGTTCCTTTAGCGGCTTCACAGATACGCAGTATTTT. Protein: CASSSFSGFTDTQYF.

The V and J genes are TRBV7-9 and TRBJ2-1; D is undetermined. This CDR3 has 16 amino acids. V was pared by 5 bases and J by 2 bases, with 16 bases between. The germline CDR1 and CDR2 sequences are SEHNR and FQNEAQ (reference sequence). Written as DNA, the CDR3 is TGTGCCAGCAGCCCCCCGCCCCGAACTCCCTACAATGAGCAGTTCTTC. Translation: CASSPPPRTPYNEQFF.

The V call is TRBV5-4, the J call TRBJ1-1, with 8 bases fitting TRBD1. This CDR3 is 15 amino acids long. The ends lost 3 bases at V and 5 bases at J; junction bases unmatched: 9. Germline V gene lookup returns CDR1 SGHNT and CDR2 YYREEE (reference sequence). The CDR3 loop is CASSWRTGSTTEAFF. The CDR3 DNA follows: TGTGCCAGCAGCTGGAGGACAGGGAGTACGACTGAAGCTTTCTTT.

This clonotype was counted only a few times. This chain joins TRBV4-3 and TRBJ2-2; D might be TRBD2 (6 bases). The CDR3 is 17 amino acids. Germline loops: CDR1 LGHNA, CDR2 YSLEER. With 0 bases removed from V and 6 bases from J, the gap between germline ends came to 17 bases. The CDR3 protein is CASSQDSGGANPGELFF. CDR3 DNA sequence: TGCGCCAGCAGCCAAGATAGTGGCGGGGCCAACCCCGGGGAGCTGTTTTTT.

V is TRBV12-3 or TRBV12-4 and J is TRBJ2-5; the match to TRBD2 covers 9 bases. This CDR3 is built from 15 residues. The ends lost 4 bases at V and 5 bases at J; junction bases unmatched: 8. The CDR3: CASSSLSGSMETQYF. CDR3 DNA: TGTGCCAGCAGTTCCCTTAGCGGGAGCATGGAGACCCAGTACTTC.

The chain recombines TRBV5-4 with TRBJ2-1; 8 bases are a match to TRBD2. After removal of 0 bases from V and 9 bases from J, the junction contained 8 bases not matched to a gene. The V gene's germline CDR1 is SGHNT and CDR2 YYREEE (reference sequence). The CDR3 runs 15 residues. The CDR3 bases are TGTGCCAGCAGCTTGGAACACGGGAGGGCCGCTGAGCAGTTCTTC. It yields the protein CASSLEHGRAAEQFF.

This clonotype was counted only a few times. The V and J genes are TRBV6-6 and TRBJ1-5; D perhaps matches TRBD1 (5 bases). Trimming left V 7 bases short and J 8 bases short, with 21 bases between. CDR1 is MNHNY and CDR2 is SVGAGI in the germline V gene (reference sequence). CDR3 length: 15 amino acids. In DNA form, the CDR3 reads TGTGCCAGCAAGCGTCAGACGGGGCGCCGAGAGCCCCAGCATTTT. Translated, it gives CASKRQTGRREPQHF.

This clonotype was seen a few times. The chain is built from TRBV5-4 and TRBJ2-4; D is tentatively TRBD1 or TRBD2 (6 bases each). CDR3 length: 15 amino acids. CDR1 and CDR2 (germline): SGHNT, YYREEE (reference sequence). V was trimmed by 0 bases and J by 1 base, leaving 8 bases between them. In nucleotides, the CDR3 is TGTGCCAGCAGCTTGGAAGGGGGGGCCAAAAACATTCAGTACTTC. It yields the protein CASSLEGGAKNIQYF.

The chain employs TRBV9 and TRBJ1-1, with D perhaps matching TRBD1 (6 bases). Germline-derived CDR1 and CDR2 are SGDLS and YYNGEE. This CDR3 is 15 amino acids long. V was trimmed by 4 bases and J by 2 bases, leaving 15 bases between them. Here the CDR3 reads CASSLLGGSNTEAFF. In DNA, the CDR3 is TGTGCCAGCAGCCTGCTCGGGGGCTCCAACACTGAAGCTTTCTTT.

The chain joins TRBV28 to TRBJ2-1; possibly TRBD1 for D (6 bases). The V end lost 6 bases, the J end lost 8 bases, and 11 bases lay between the germline ends. The CDR3 has 12 amino acids. Germline loops: CDR1 MDHEN, CDR2 SYDVKM. Written as DNA, the CDR3 is TGTGCCAGCAGATACAGGGTGTATGAGCAGTTCTTC. It encodes CASRYRVYEQFF.

The V call is TRBV7-3, the J call TRBJ2-6, with a possible D match to TRBD1 (6 bases). V gave up 2 bases and J gave up 0 bases, with 17 bases separating them. There are 19 residues in the CDR3. Germline lookup yields CDR1 SGHTA and CDR2 FQGTGA. CDR3 residues: CASSLSLRGYSSGANVLTF. Here the CDR3 DNA reads TGTGCCAGCAGCTTATCCCTGAGGGGGTACAGCTCTGGGGCCAACGTCCTGACTTTC.

This clonotype turned up a few times. The V call is TRBV4-1, the J call TRBJ1-2, with 12 bases identical to TRBD1. This CDR3 region has 21 residues. The trim removed 1 base at V and 3 bases at J, leaving 18 bases unmatched. The germline V gene has CDR1 MGHRA and CDR2 YSYEKL. CDR3 residues: CASSQVGDRDRGRYLHYGYTF. The DNA of the CDR3 is TGCGCCAGCAGCCAAGTGGGGGACCGGGACAGGGGGCGATACTTGCACTATGGCTACACCTTC.

The chain employs TRBV12-3 or TRBV12-4 and TRBJ1-1; tentative D call: TRBD1 (6 bases). Deletions cut 2 bases from V and 10 bases from J, with 14 bases between. CDR3 length: 13 amino acids. CDR3 in amino acids: CASSLTAGVGAFF. CDR3 DNA: TGTGCCAGCAGTTTAACGGCAGGGGTTGGAGCTTTCTTT.

This rearrangement joins TRBV27 to TRBJ1-1, with TRBD1 as a possible D gene (6 bases). The CDR3 length is 14 residues. V lost 6 bases to trimming and J lost 3 bases, with 14 bases between them. The germline V gene has CDR1 MNHEY and CDR2 SMNVEV (reference sequence). In DNA, the CDR3 is TGTGCCAGCAGCGTAACAGGGTCGGACACTGAAGCTTTCTTT. This gives the protein CASSVTGSDTEAFF.

The chain links TRBV5-4 to TRBJ2-1; the D gene could be TRBD1 or TRBD2 (5 bases each). V was pared by 4 bases and J by 7 bases, with 18 bases between. Germline V lookup: CDR1 SGHNT, CDR2 YYREEE (reference sequence). This CDR3 contains 15 residues. The CDR3 is CASSAAGTLHNEQFF. In DNA, the CDR3 is TGTGCCAGCAGCGCCGCCGGGACCCTACATAATGAGCAGTTCTTC.